This TCR beta chain was profiled in a study of blood T cell repertoires in COVID-19. This clone has more than one count but fewer than ten. The cohort comprised adults aged roughly 18 to 95 years residing in under 30 US areas. Cohort placement rested on clinical history that participants reported themselves. Assay used: immunoSEQ multiplex PCR; TCRdb lists only in-frame clones, some missing. The table shows a few hundred thousand clones, with over 75% occurring only once. J was trimmed by 4 bases and V by 2 bases; bases with no gene match: 7. CDR3 length: 16 amino acids. Germline CDR1 and CDR2: WSHSY and SAAADI.

The V and J genes are TRBV10-2 and TRBJ1-3; TRBD1 agrees at 8 bases. The material sequenced was PBMCs or T cells enriched from blood (not recorded which). This clonotype originated in a young woman who had recovered from COVID-19. The CDR3 region has the DNA TGCGCCAGCAGTGAGAGTTTTGGACAGGGAGGAAACACCATATATTTT. Its protein is CASSESFGQGGNTIYF.